The entry below gives a single T cell receptor (beta chain) sequence along with its context. The CDR3 sequence is 15 residues long. This sample is drawn from a study of monozygotic twins with inflammatory bowel disease. Researchers collected 2.5 ml of blood per donor. For every sample, eight separate reactions were used to make cDNA. Each CDR3 protein gets one entry in TCRdb, which reprocessed the 5' RACE reads and gives no DNA. The specimen's table records approximately 400,000 distinct CDR3 sequences. The rearrangement links TRBV12-3 or TRBV12-4 to TRBJ2-7; the TRBD2 assignment by TCRdb is unverifiable without DNA. This receptor was identified in a human donor with ulcerative colitis or Crohn's disease, or a healthy co-twin of an affected twin (not recorded which). The source material was blood. The CDR3 here is CASSFQPSGIGEQYF.